This entry features one TCR beta chain sequence. This specimen comes from a study of technical replicates of blood from a handful of donors. Profiled with immunoSEQ multiplex PCR; TCRdb holds only in-frame clones, not every one. The sample shows some 77,000 clones, roughly 91% of them seen only once. Trimming pared 3 bases from V and 4 bases from J, leaving 8 bases between. Looked up from germline, CDR1 is SGHRS and CDR2 is YFSETQ. This CDR3 has 12 amino acids. This clonotype originated in a human donor in good health. This chain connects TRBV5-1 to TRBJ2-7; D is possibly TRBD1 (5 bases). Sequencing input: T cells isolated from PBMCs. Here the CDR3 DNA reads TGCGCCAGCAGCTCAGGGTTGTACGAGCAGTACTTC. This codes for CASSSGLYEQYF.